The clone carrying this T cell receptor (beta chain) was seen repeatedly, ten times or more. This CDR3 is 14 amino acids long. Germline CDR1 is SGHRS and CDR2 is YFSETQ. V lost 6 bases and J lost 5; bases outside the gene matches: 11. One entry per CDR3 protein results from TCRdb running MiXCR on the 5' RACE reads. The data hold 65,000 to 95,000 distinct CDR3 sequences, with roughly 4.8% observed a single time. This record belongs to a study of neurological immune-mediated disorders. This rearrangement joins TRBV5-1 to TRBJ2-7; 7 bases align to TRBD1. Sequencing used PBMCs. This TCR was sampled from a woman younger than 45 with multiple sclerosis. The chain's CDR3 is CASTDRVGLDEQYF. In DNA, the CDR3 is TGCGCCAGCACCGACAGGGTAGGTCTTGACGAGCAGTACTTC.